A selection of T cell receptor beta chains follows, all from one sample in a study of cytomegalovirus exposure and HLA in healthy donors. Assay used: immunoSEQ multiplex PCR; TCRdb lists only in-frame clones, some missing. Here the sample spans roughly 60,000 clones, just under 95% being singletons. Sequencing was done on a sample of PBMCs. These receptors all stem from a man between 18 and 29 years old in good health and CMV-seronegative. Both conserved end residues are part of each CDR3. Fields, in order: clone size, CDR3 length, J gene, D gene, V gene, CDR3 protein, CDR3 DNA. A D gene is named only where the DNA matches it firmly. Not all rows give a size; the values are once, few, many and, for expanded clones, a class.

NA 14 TRBJ1-1 TRBD1 TRBV25-1 CASKTDRALAEAFF TGTGCCAGCAAGACGGACAGGGCCCTGGCTGAAGCTTTCTTT
NA 13 TRBJ1-5 TRBD1 TRBV18 CASSLQGHQPQHF TGTGCCAGCTCACTACAGGGGCATCAGCCCCAGCATTTT
once 15 TRBJ2-1 TRBD1 TRBV2 CASSEARTGRDEQFF TGTGCCAGCAGTGAAGCTAGGACAGGGAGAGATGAGCAGTTCTTC
NA 13 TRBJ1-1 NA TRBV6-5 CASSYAGGTEAFF TGTGCCAGCAGTTACGCGGGGGGAACTGAAGCTTTCTTT
NA 13 TRBJ2-7 NA TRBV19 CASSPGGPYEQYF TGTGCCAGTAGTCCGGGCGGGCCCTACGAGCAGTACTTC
NA 13 TRBJ1-3 NA TRBV7-7 CASSQNAGNTIYF TGTGCCAGCAGCCAGAATGCTGGAAACACCATATATTTT
NA 15 TRBJ1-4 TRBD1 TRBV14 CASSQVGTGGEKLFF TGTGCCAGCAGCCAAGTCGGGACAGGGGGTGAAAAACTGTTTTTT
NA 16 TRBJ1-2 NA TRBV15 CATSARDTPFPHGYTF TGTGCCACCAGCGCCCGGGACACCCCTTTCCCCCATGGCTACACCTTC
NA 15 TRBJ2-7 TRBD2 TRBV6-5 CASSSLAGGPHEQYF TGTGCCAGCAGTTCTTTAGCGGGAGGGCCCCACGAGCAGTACTTC
NA 15 TRBJ1-2 TRBD1 TRBV5-4 CASSLGDRVNYGYTF TGTGCCAGCAGCTTGGGGGACAGGGTCAACTATGGCTACACCTTC
few 15 TRBJ1-2 TRBD1 TRBV18 CASSPPGQGNYGYTF TGTGCCAGCTCACCCCCGGGACAGGGGAACTATGGCTACACCTTC
NA 14 TRBJ2-1 NA TRBV28 CASILSGSPNEQFF TGTGCCAGCATCTTATCCGGGAGCCCCAATGAGCAGTTCTTC
NA 15 TRBJ2-7 NA TRBV27 CASSLVGQGTHEQYF TGTGCCAGCAGTTTAGTGGGGCAGGGGACCCACGAGCAGTACTTC
NA 16 TRBJ2-7 NA TRBV27 CASSPRWWERTYEQYF TGTGCCAGCAGTCCACGTTGGTGGGAGCGTACCTACGAGCAGTACTTC
once 16 TRBJ2-1 TRBD2 TRBV7-6 CASSLAGGVGPNEQFF TGTGCCAGCAGCTTGGCCGGGGGGGTCGGACCCAATGAGCAGTTCTTC
NA 15 TRBJ2-7 NA TRBV6-5 CASSPTGTGTYEQYF TGTGCCAGCAGTCCAACCGGGACTGGGACGTACGAGCAGTACTTC
NA 14 TRBJ2-1 TRBD2 TRBV6-4 CASSVLAGVEEQFF TGTGCCAGCAGTGTACTAGCGGGAGTAGAAGAGCAGTTCTTC
once 14 TRBJ1-4 NA TRBV29-1 CSVHTGHTNEKLFF TGCAGCGTTCATACCGGACACACTAATGAAAAACTGTTTTTT
few 14 TRBJ2-7 NA TRBV19 CASSTGLTLGEQYF TGTGCCAGTAGTACTGGACTAACCTTGGGGGAGCAGTACTTC
NA 17 TRBJ2-1 TRBD2 TRBV19 CASSIVSGRESYNEQFF TGTGCCAGTAGTATAGTTAGCGGGAGGGAGTCCTACAATGAGCAGTTCTTC
NA 17 TRBJ2-6 NA TRBV30 CAWNDRRTNSGANVLTF TGTGCCTGGAATGACAGGCGCACTAACTCTGGGGCCAACGTCCTGACTTTC
NA 11 TRBJ2-3 NA TRBV10-1 CASSSSAAQYF TGCGCCAGCAGTAGCTCAGCGGCGCAGTATTTT
NA 15 TRBJ2-2 TRBD2 TRBV11-3 CASSSGLGNTGELFF TGTGCCAGCAGCTCGGGACTAGGGAACACCGGGGAGCTGTTTTTT
NA 13 TRBJ1-5 NA TRBV19 CASSIDPKQPQHF TGTGCCAGTAGTATAGATCCCAAACAGCCCCAGCATTTT
NA 14 TRBJ2-3 NA TRBV19 CASSIGQRTDTQYF TGTGCCAGTAGTATTGGACAGAGGACAGATACGCAGTATTTT
NA 16 TRBJ2-1 TRBD2 TRBV4-3 CASSQDGREGWNEQFF TGCGCCAGCAGCCAAGATGGGCGGGAGGGTTGGAATGAGCAGTTCTTC
NA 13 TRBJ1-3 NA TRBV18 CASENQGGATIYF TGTGCCAGCGAGAACCAGGGAGGAGCCACCATATATTTT
NA 18 TRBJ1-3 NA TRBV14 CASSQDIFWTNSGNTIYF TGTGCCAGCAGCCAAGATATCTTTTGGACAAACTCTGGAAACACCATATATTTT
NA 15 TRBJ1-1 NA TRBV5-4 CASTPDSRTNTEAFF TGTGCCAGCACCCCGGACAGCCGGACTAACACTGAAGCTTTCTTT
once 15 TRBJ1-2 NA TRBV4-3 CASSQTGGPNYGYTF TGCGCCAGCAGCCAGACCGGGGGACCCAACTATGGCTACACCTTC
NA 14 TRBJ1-1 TRBD1 TRBV19 CASTTGDRNTEAFF TGTGCCAGTACCACAGGGGACCGCAACACTGAAGCTTTCTTT
NA 14 TRBJ1-1 TRBD1 TRBV19 CASSYRGENTEAFF TGTGCCAGTAGTTACAGGGGAGAGAACACTGAAGCTTTCTTT
NA 14 TRBJ1-2 NA TRBV6-1 CASNPGQGGYGYTF TGTGCCAGCAACCCCGGTCAGGGAGGTTATGGCTACACCTTC
NA 16 TRBJ2-5 TRBD2 TRBV27 CASRTRSGRAVETQYF TGTGCCAGCAGAACTCGAAGCGGGAGGGCCGTGGAGACCCAGTACTTC
NA 13 TRBJ1-2 NA TRBV18 CASSPDKNYGYTF TGTGCCAGCTCACCGGACAAAAACTATGGCTACACCTTC
NA 15 TRBJ2-1 TRBD2 TRBV19 CASSIAGWGGNEQFF TGTGCCAGTAGTATAGCAGGCTGGGGGGGCAATGAGCAGTTCTTC
NA 13 TRBJ2-5 NA TRBV11-2 CASSLGGIETQYF TGTGCCAGCAGCTTAGGGGGCATAGAGACCCAGTACTTC
NA 14 TRBJ2-2 NA TRBV19 CASHRGTSTGELFF TGTGCCAGTCATCGGGGTACCTCGACCGGGGAGCTGTTTTTT
NA 13 TRBJ1-1 NA TRBV28 CASSLKSVSEAFF TGTGCCAGCAGTTTGAAGAGTGTGTCTGAAGCTTTCTTT
NA 16 TRBJ2-7 TRBD1 TRBV11-3 CASRTGPGQGAWEQYF TGTGCCAGCAGAACCGGCCCGGGACAGGGGGCCTGGGAGCAGTACTTC
NA 15 TRBJ2-7 TRBD1 TRBV5-1 CASSSGQESSYEQYF TGCGCCAGCAGCTCGGGACAGGAGAGCTCCTACGAGCAGTACTTC
NA 16 TRBJ2-1 TRBD2 TRBV2 CASGGALLAGWNEQFF TGTGCCAGCGGCGGAGCCCTACTAGCGGGATGGAATGAGCAGTTCTTC
NA 14 TRBJ1-2 NA TRBV5-4 CASSHRDKYYGYTF TGTGCCAGCAGCCACCGGGACAAGTACTATGGCTACACCTTC
NA 20 TRBJ2-3 TRBD2 TRBV5-4 CASSLSPRSSGSGSTDTQYF TGTGCCAGCAGCTTGTCACCGCGGTCTAGCGGGAGTGGTAGCACAGATACGCAGTATTTT
NA 14 TRBJ2-1 NA TRBV7-2 CASSLDPGYNEQFF TGTGCCAGCAGCTTAGACCCCGGCTACAATGAGCAGTTCTTC
NA 13 TRBJ2-1 NA TRBV4-3 CASSQAGVGEQFF TGCGCCAGCAGCCAAGCGGGGGTAGGGGAGCAGTTCTTC
NA 12 TRBJ2-7 NA TRBV30 CAWSQKAREQYF TGTGCCTGGAGTCAAAAAGCCCGCGAGCAGTACTTC
once 15 TRBJ2-7 NA TRBV10-1 CASSDGLSGRSEQYF TGCGCCAGCAGTGACGGACTGAGTGGTCGCTCCGAGCAGTACTTC
NA 16 TRBJ2-1 NA TRBV5-1 CASSLMPGAAADEQFF TGCGCCAGCAGCTTGATGCCGGGAGCCGCCGCCGATGAGCAGTTCTTC
NA 15 TRBJ1-4 TRBD1 TRBV7-9 CASSLAGTGDEKLFF TGTGCCAGCAGCTTAGCGGGGACAGGGGATGAAAAACTGTTTTTT
NA 12 TRBJ1-1 NA TRBV11-3 CASSLDTGEAFF TGTGCCAGCAGCTTAGACACCGGTGAAGCTTTCTTT
NA 13 TRBJ1-1 NA TRBV12-5 CASGSPNRDEAFF TGTGCTAGTGGTTCTCCTAACAGGGACGAAGCTTTCTTT
once 15 TRBJ2-7 NA TRBV4-1 CASSLQSREYYEQYF TGCGCCAGCAGCCTCCAAAGCCGGGAGTACTACGAGCAGTACTTC
NA 15 TRBJ1-2 NA TRBV11-2 CASSLELNDVYGYTF TGTGCCAGCAGCTTAGAGCTAAACGATGTCTATGGCTACACCTTC
once 15 TRBJ2-1 TRBD2 TRBV7-2 CASSLGTSGMDEQFF TGTGCCAGCAGCTTGGGGACTAGCGGGATGGATGAGCAGTTCTTC